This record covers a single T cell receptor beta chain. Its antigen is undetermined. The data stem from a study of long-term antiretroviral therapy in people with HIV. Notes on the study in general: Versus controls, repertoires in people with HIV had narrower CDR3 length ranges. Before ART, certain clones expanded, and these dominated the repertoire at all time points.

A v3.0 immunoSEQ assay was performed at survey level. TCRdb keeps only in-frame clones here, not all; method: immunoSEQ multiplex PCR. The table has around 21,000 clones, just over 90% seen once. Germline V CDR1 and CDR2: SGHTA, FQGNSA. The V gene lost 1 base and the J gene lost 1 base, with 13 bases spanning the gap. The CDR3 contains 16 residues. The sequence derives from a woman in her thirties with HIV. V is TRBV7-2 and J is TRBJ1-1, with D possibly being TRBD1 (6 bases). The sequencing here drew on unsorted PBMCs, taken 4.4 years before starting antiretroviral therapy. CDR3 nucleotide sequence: TGTGCCAGCAGCTTAGAATTCCGGACAGCGAACACTGAAGCTTTCTTT. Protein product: CASSLEFRTANTEAFF.